This T cell receptor (beta chain) was sequenced in a study of shared clonotypes between healthy human individuals. At the level of the study: The cohort had a couple of women and a few men, ages 18 to 49.

Naive CD8 populations comprised CD45RO-negative cells positively selected for CCR7, excluding terminally differentiated effector memory CD45RA+ cells. The table came from immunoSEQ multiplex PCR; TCRdb's copy has only in-frame clones and leaves some out. The repertoire has about 650,000 clones, over 95% of them found once; the top ten carry about 0.11%. The sequence came from a woman aged 30 to 39 in good health. Material: naive CD8+ T cells sorted from blood.

DNA of the CDR3: TGCGCCAGCAGTGAACCAGGGACCGACGAGCAGTACTTC. It encodes CASSEPGTDEQYF. The chain carries TRBV10-2 and TRBJ2-7; D is tentatively TRBD1 or TRBD2 (5 bases each). Trimming removed 3 bases from V and 5 bases from J, with 11 bases in between. The CDR3 covers 13 residues. In germline, CDR1 is WSHSY, CDR2 SAAADI.